This T cell receptor (beta chain) was sequenced for a study of tissue T cells after allogeneic stem cell transplantation. This clone was detected a few times. Its specificity is unknown. Mouse names are used for the genes. The read halts 1 residue ahead of the CDR3 end, with the missing end drawn from the germline J gene. Assay: immunoSEQ multiplex PCR; the TCRdb copy retains only in-frame clones and omits some. The sample consists of about 21,000 clones, 60% to 80% of them appearing once. Regarding the study as a whole: Limitations included a small, clinically heterogeneous cohort and limited sampling depth.

V gave up 3 bases and J gave up 0 bases, with 4 bases separating them. The CDR3 extends over 13 amino acids. Germline V CDR1 and CDR2: NNHNN, SYGAGS (reference sequence). The specimen sequenced was blood. The origin of this receptor is a female BALB/c mouse in good health. MHC haplotype of the strain: H2-d. This chain connects TRBV13-2 to TRBJ1-3; D remains unclear. CDR3: CASGASSGNTLYF. The covered CDR3 bases are TGTGCCAGCGGTGCCAGTTCTGGAAATACGCTCTAT.